This T cell receptor (beta chain) was sequenced in a study of PD-1 blockade in classical Hodgkin lymphoma. CDR3 size: 16 residues. V shed 6 bases, J shed 3 bases, and the junction held 11 bases outside the gene matches. Germline assignment: CDR1 MNHNY and CDR2 SVGAGI (reference sequence). Repertoires were generated with immunoSEQ multiplex PCR, while TCRdb's copy carries only in-frame clones and drops some. The sample lists 25,000 to 30,000 clones; just under 80% were seen once. Time point: cycle 4 day 1 (C4D1), after 5 to 7 weeks of nivolumab. With no exception, relapse followed autologous stem cell transplantation in all patients, and brentuximab vedotin exposure varied.

The sequence was collected from a human donor with classical Hodgkin lymphoma. The chain uses TRBV6-6 and TRBJ2-7; 10 bases are a match to TRBD1. Sequenced here: peripheral blood mononuclear cells (PBMCs), sampled before the fourth cycle of nivolumab. The CDR3 spells CASSQPQGQGNYEQYF. The CDR3 coding sequence is TGTGCCAGCAGCCAACCCCAGGGACAGGGGAACTACGAGCAGTACTTC.